These 24 T cell receptor beta chains originate from one sample sequenced in a study of cytotoxic CD8 clonotypes in ibrutinib-treated CLL. Generated by immunoSEQ multiplex PCR, the TCRdb table keeps only in-frame clones and is missing some. The sample has more than 50,000 clones, roughly 59% seen once; the top ten hold over 12%. Sample: PBMCs, taken after 12 months of ibrutinib treatment. The source is a human donor with chronic lymphocytic leukemia.

This clone was counted a few times. The rearrangement links TRBV18 to TRBJ1-2; possibly TRBD1 for D (5 bases). The CDR3 sequence is 15 residues long. Per the germline V gene, CDR1 is KGHSH and CDR2 is LQKENI. V gave up 3 bases and J gave up 0 bases, with 11 bases separating them. In nucleotides, the CDR3 is TGTGCCAGCTCACCCGAGGGGAACCCTAACTATGGCTACACCTTC. Residues: CASSPEGNPNYGYTF.

The chain employs TRBV10-3 and TRBJ1-4; D is unclear. The germline CDR1 and CDR2 sequences are ENHRY and SYGVKD. The CDR3 is made up of 12 amino acids. The V and J ends lost 4 bases and 5 bases respectively, with 5 bases between them. The CDR3 nucleotides are TGTGCCATCAGTGGACACAATGAAAAACTGTTTTTT. Translating it yields CAISGHNEKLFF.

This clone was picked up a small number of times. The chain links TRBV18 to TRBJ2-3; the D call may be TRBD1 or TRBD2 (5 bases each). Trimming pared 5 bases from V and 6 bases from J, leaving 12 bases between. From germline, CDR1 is KGHSH and CDR2 LQKENI. This CDR3 is 13 amino acids long. The CDR3 reads CASSGLWGDTQYF. CDR3 bases: TGTGCCAGCTCAGGCCTCTGGGGGGATACGCAGTATTTT.

J is TRBJ2-2 and V is TRBV11-2; D gene unclear. This CDR3 is built from 16 residues. Germline lookup yields CDR1 SGHAT and CDR2 FQNNGV. Trimming shortened V by 5 bases and J by 6 bases, and 19 bases separated the two germline ends. CDR3 amino acids: CASSRRVGVSSGELFF. CDR3 bases: TGTGCCAGCAGCCGTCGGGTGGGCGTCTCTTCCGGGGAGCTGTTTTTT.

This chain joins TRBV6-5 and TRBJ2-7; D is uncertain. This CDR3 has 14 residues. Germline CDR1 MNHEY, CDR2 SVGAGI. With 2 bases removed from V and 4 bases from J, the gap between germline ends came to 12 bases. CDR3 loop: CASSYADDGYEQYF. CDR3 DNA: TGTGCCAGCAGTTACGCCGACGACGGGTACGAGCAGTACTTC.

V and J are TRBV5-1 and TRBJ1-2, with unresolved D. CDR3 length: 13 residues. Germline V gene sequence: CDR1 SGHRS, CDR2 YFSETQ. V was pared by 0 bases and J by 5 bases, with 8 bases between. As DNA, the CDR3 is TGCGCCAGCAGCTTGGTTTCGGGGTATGGCTACACCTTC. Translating gives CASSLVSGYGYTF.

The chain is built from TRBV4-1 and TRBJ2-1, with TRBD1 matching over 9 bases. The CDR3 is 15 residues long. V dropped 3 bases and J dropped 7; count of bases not matched to a gene: 7. Germline CDR1 MGHRA, CDR2 YSYEKL. The CDR3 sequence is CASSHPGQGGNEQFF. As DNA, the CDR3 is TGCGCCAGCAGCCATCCGGGACAGGGCGGGAATGAGCAGTTCTTC.

The rearrangement uses TRBV2 and TRBJ2-1; D remains ambiguous. The CDR3 totals 16 residues. Germline V gene data show CDR1 as SNHLY and CDR2 as FYNNEI. Trimming cost V 10 bases and J 7 bases, with 26 bases left between them. The CDR3 reads CATHLPSGRMGNEQFF. CDR3 nucleotide sequence: TGTGCCACACATTTACCGTCAGGTCGTATGGGTAATGAGCAGTTCTTC.

The V call is TRBV6-1, the J call TRBJ2-5; D is uncertain. The CDR3 spans 13 residues. Germline lookup yields CDR1 MNHNS and CDR2 SASEGT. V shed 8 bases and J shed 1 base, with 11 bases lying between them. The CDR3 loop is CASGSSFQETQYF. The DNA of the CDR3 is TGTGCCAGCGGGTCGTCGTTCCAAGAGACCCAGTACTTC.

The chain uses TRBV5-4 and TRBJ2-2; 11 bases line up with TRBD1. The germline V gene has CDR1 SGHNT and CDR2 YYREEE (reference sequence). The CDR3 runs to 18 residues. Trimming cost V 0 bases and J 3 bases; bases outside gene matches: 7. The CDR3 DNA reads TGTGCCAGCAGCTTGGATATTGGGACAGGGGGGTACACCGGGGAGCTGTTTTTT. Protein sequence: CASSLDIGTGGYTGELFF.

The V gene is TRBV4-1, the J gene TRBJ2-5; D may be TRBD2 (5 bases). CDR1 is MGHRA, CDR2 YSYEKL, per germline. The CDR3 is 15 amino acids. V lost 3 bases to trimming and J lost 2 bases, with 13 bases between them. CDR3 sequence: CASSHPTSAQETQYF. The CDR3 region has the DNA TGCGCCAGCAGCCACCCTACTAGTGCTCAAGAGACCCAGTACTTC.

The chain combines TRBV6-5 with TRBJ1-1; 7 bases line up with TRBD1. This CDR3 has 13 amino acids. V dropped 3 bases and J dropped 7; count of bases not matched to a gene: 5. Germline V gene sequence: CDR1 MNHEY, CDR2 SVGAGI. As DNA, the CDR3 is TGTGCCAGCAGTTATACAGGGGCCCTTGAAGCTTTCTTT. Encoded protein: CASSYTGALEAFF.

This clone has only a few counts. CDR3 amino acids: CASRPGVSGELFF. The CDR3 region has the DNA TGTGCCAGCAGACCAGGGGTGTCCGGGGAGCTGTTTTTT. The chain is built from TRBV28 and TRBJ2-2, with a possible D match to TRBD1 (6 bases). The germline V and J ends were trimmed by 6 bases and 6 bases, with 11 bases remaining between them. CDR1 is MDHEN and CDR2 is SYDVKM in the germline V gene. This CDR3 contains 13 residues.

The chain recombines TRBV4-1 with TRBJ1-4; D is possibly TRBD1 (6 bases). The germline CDR1 and CDR2 sequences are MGHRA and YSYEKL. Trimming removed 1 base from V and 2 bases from J, with 11 bases in between. CDR3 size: 16 residues. The CDR3 DNA reads as TGCGCCAGCAGCCAAGGACAGGCTTGGACTAATGAAAAACTGTTTTTT. This sequence encodes CASSQGQAWTNEKLFF.

This clone was observed a few times. V gene TRBV7-9 combines with J gene TRBJ1-5; 7 nucleotides match TRBD1. The germline gives CDR1 SEHNR, CDR2 FQNEAQ (reference sequence). This CDR3 spans 14 amino acids. V shed 2 bases, J shed 3 bases, and the junction held 1 base outside the gene matches. The CDR3 region has the DNA TGTGCCAGCAGCTTAAAGGGGGCCAATCAGCCCCAGCATTTT. It codes for CASSLKGANQPQHF.

Only a few counts were recorded for this clone. This same CDR3 is encoded by further DNA sequences in the sample. This chain connects TRBV5-6 to TRBJ2-5, with D unclear. This CDR3 has 13 residues. Germline V CDR1 and CDR2: SGHDT, YYEEEE. The V end was cut by 0 bases, the J end by 4 bases, with 7 bases between. The CDR3 spells CASSLGSSETQYF. As DNA, the CDR3 is TGTGCCAGCAGCTTGGGATCCTCAGAGACCCAGTACTTC.

The chain combines TRBV6-5 with TRBJ2-5, with D unresolved. With 5 bases removed from V and 3 bases from J, the gap between germline ends came to 10 bases. The CDR3 is 13 amino acids. In germline, CDR1 is MNHEY, CDR2 SVGAGI. The CDR3 DNA reads as TGTGCCAGCAGTACCCGACCAAAAGAGACCCAGTACTTC. It is translated as CASSTRPKETQYF.

This CDR3 reads CASSLRFETQYF. CDR3 nucleotides: TGTGCCAGCAGCTTACGGTTTGAGACCCAGTACTTC. This chain joins TRBV5-5 and TRBJ2-5, with D unclear. This CDR3 is built from 12 residues. Germline values: CDR1 SGHKS, CDR2 YYEKEE (reference sequence). Trimming shortened V by 2 bases and J by 5 bases, and 7 bases separated the two germline ends.

In regard to this clone: One junction end does not reproduce the germline sequence, and a read error may be involved. The chain has TRBV9 and TRBJ2-1, with D maybe TRBD2 (6 bases). This CDR3 contains 13 residues. Germline V gene data show CDR1 as SGDLS and CDR2 as YYNGEE. CDR3: CASSVGLYNELFF. The CDR3 DNA sequence: TGTGCCAGCAGCGTGGGACTTTACAATGAGCTGTTCTTC. Full variable domain (missing parts from reference TRBV9 and TRBJ2-1): DSGVTQTPKHLITATGQRVTLRCSPRSGDLSVYWYQQSLDQGLQFLIQYYNGEERAKGNILERFSAQQFPDLHSELNLSSLELGDSALYFCASSVGLYNELFFGPGTRLTVL.

The chain employs TRBV2 and TRBJ2-5; 7 positions agree with TRBD2. V was clipped by 4 bases and J by 3 bases; unmatched bases: 11. This CDR3 comprises 16 residues. Per the germline V gene, CDR1 is SNHLY and CDR2 is FYNNEI. The CDR3 loop reads CASSVGRGWGKETQYF. The DNA of the CDR3 is TGTGCCAGCAGTGTAGGGAGGGGTTGGGGTAAAGAGACCCAGTACTTC.

The chain recombines TRBV7-2 with TRBJ2-3; 13 bases line up with TRBD2. Unmatched junction bases numbered 8, after V lost 1 base and J lost 7 bases. Germline V CDR1 and CDR2: SGHTA, FQGNSA. The CDR3 spans 17 residues. The CDR3 sequence is CASSLGLAGGSMYTQYF. CDR3 bases: TGTGCCAGCAGCTTAGGACTAGCGGGGGGATCGATGTATACGCAGTATTTT.

V gene TRBV23-1 combines with J gene TRBJ2-7; D remains ambiguous. TRBV23-1 carries the ORF label, with uncertain function. Trimming removed 4 bases at V and 3 bases at J, with 10 bases between. This CDR3 has 13 residues. The DNA of the CDR3 is TGCGCCAGCAGTCTTGAGCAGCACTACGAGCAGTACGTC. It translates to CASSLEQHYEQYV.

This clone was observed a handful of times. This chain joins TRBV5-1 and TRBJ1-1; D is undetermined. CDR3 length equals 14 residues. Germline CDR1 and CDR2: SGHRS and YFSETQ. Trimming removed 4 bases at V and 3 bases at J, with 13 bases between. This CDR3 is CASSTGSGDTEAFF. DNA of the CDR3: TGCGCCAGCAGCACGGGGTCTGGGGACACTGAAGCTTTCTTT.

The chain is built from TRBV5-6 and TRBJ2-1; D unclear. Trimming removed 4 bases at V and 4 bases at J, with 9 bases between. Germline V gene lookup returns CDR1 SGHDT and CDR2 YYEEEE. This CDR3 is 13 amino acids long. CDR3 sequence reads: CASSTTVYNEQFF. CDR3 DNA sequence: TGTGCCAGCAGCACCACCGTTTACAATGAGCAGTTCTTC.